These 7 T cell receptor beta chains were sequenced from one sample in a study of cytomegalovirus exposure and HLA in healthy donors. PCR amplification relied on 60 Vbeta primers (plus 13 Jbeta primers). Clones were read by immunoSEQ multiplex PCR, and TCRdb kept only the in-frame ones, dropping some. This table has under 200,000 clones, 86% appearing once. Material: PBMCs. The receptor source for this set is a young woman in good health and CMV-seronegative.

This chain connects TRBV10-1 to TRBJ2-3, with TRBD1 matching 7 bases. J lost 0 bases, V lost 3 bases, and 6 bases had no gene match. Germline lookup yields CDR1 WNHNN and CDR2 SYGVQD (reference sequence). The CDR3 covers 16 residues. In nucleotides, the CDR3 is TGCGCCAGCAGTGACCAGACAGGGCCTAGCACAGATACGCAGTATTTT. Its protein product is CASSDQTGPSTDTQYF.

V gene TRBV29-1 combines with J gene TRBJ2-1, with D possibly matching TRBD1 (7 bases). The ends were cut back, 4 bases at V and 4 bases at J, with 11 bases in the middle. Germline V gives CDR1 SQVTM, CDR2 ANQGSEA. The CDR3 totals 13 residues. The CDR3 here is CSVGGTDYNEQFF. CDR3 in DNA: TGCAGCGTTGGCGGGACAGATTACAATGAGCAGTTCTTC.

The chain joins TRBV11-2 to TRBJ2-2; 9 positions agree with TRBD1. J gave up 1 base and V 5 bases, and 5 bases lay outside the gene matches. The CDR3 length is 16 residues. Per the germline V gene, CDR1 is SGHAT and CDR2 is FQNNGV. CDR3 nucleotides: TGTGCCAGCAGCCCCACAGGGGGCCTGAACACCGGGGAGCTGTTTTTT. Its translation is CASSPTGGLNTGELFF. The whole variable domain, remainder taken from reference TRBV11-2 and TRBJ2-2, is EAGVAQSPRYKIIEKRQSVAFWCNPISGHATLYWYQQILGQGPKLLIQFQNNGVVDDSQLPKDRFSAERLKGVDSTLKIQPAKLEDSAVYLCASSPTGGLNTGELFFGEGSRLTVL.

Only a few counts were recorded for this clone. The chain carries TRBV5-1 and TRBJ1-3; D is unclear. Deletions cut 0 bases from V and 0 bases from J, with 10 bases between. The CDR3 has 16 amino acids. Germline values: CDR1 SGHRS, CDR2 YFSETQ. In DNA form, the CDR3 reads TGCGCCAGCAGCTTGGGGCCCCTCGACTCTGGAAACACCATATATTTT. Translating gives CASSLGPLDSGNTIYF.

V usage is TRBV4-1 and J usage is TRBJ1-2; possibly TRBD1 for D (5 bases). This CDR3 is 17 amino acids long. Between the trimmed V and J ends, which lost 1 base and 2 bases, there was a span of 17 bases. Germline V gene sequence: CDR1 MGHRA, CDR2 YSYEKL. The CDR3 sequence is CASSQGMSRAENYGYTF. The CDR3 bases are TGCGCCAGCAGCCAAGGTATGAGCAGGGCCGAAAACTATGGCTACACCTTC.

The chain links TRBV19 to TRBJ2-1; D is ambiguous. Germline CDR1 LNHDA, CDR2 SQIVND (reference sequence). Trimming left V 1 base short and J 6 bases short, with 13 bases between. This CDR3 has 15 amino acids. The CDR3 DNA sequence: TGTGCCAGTAGTATAGGCCTCTCCCTCGGCAATGAGCAGTTCTTC. As protein: CASSIGLSLGNEQFF.

The chain joins TRBV28 to TRBJ1-2; possibly TRBD1 for D (5 bases). This CDR3 is 12 amino acids long. V was shortened by 2 bases and J by 14 bases, with 15 bases between the two germline ends. Germline V gene data show CDR1 as MDHEN and CDR2 as SYDVKM. The CDR3 coding sequence is TGTGCCAGCAGTTTAGAGCGGGGCCCGAGTACCTTC. Protein sequence: CASSLERGPSTF.